These 23 T cell receptor beta chains originate from one sample sequenced in a study of T cells of healthy individuals listed by TCRdb under 2018. Libraries were prepared through 5' RACE. Sequenced using an Illumina MiSeq. TCRdb passed the public sequencing reads through fastp at Q25 and MiXCR, retaining productive beta sequences. Each record represents a unique CDR3 protein, reported with the most common genes and DNA among its rows. The sample data list 65,000 to 95,000 distinct CDR3 sequences, and 5% of these were observed just once. Jointly, the top ten make up 6.5% to 8% of the sample. These receptors all stem from a female donor in good health.

The chain carries TRBV19 and TRBJ1-2; TRBD1 aligns across 8 bases. CDR3 length equals 18 residues. The V segment lost 5 bases and the J segment 4 bases; nucleotides outside the gene matches: 18. Germline V gene data show CDR1 as LNHDA and CDR2 as SQIVND (reference sequence). DNA for the CDR3: TGTGCCAGTAGTGCGGCCATCGGGACAGGAAAGTGGGCCTATGGCTACACCTTC. Translation gives CASSAAIGTGKWAYGYTF.

This clonotype was observed many times. The rearrangement uses TRBV7-2 and TRBJ1-4; unclear D gene. Germline V gives CDR1 SGHTA, CDR2 FQGNSA. Trimming took 6 bases from V and 5 from J, leaving 13 bases between them. This CDR3 contains 14 residues. The chain's CDR3 is CASRLGQFNEKLFF. The CDR3 region has the DNA TGTGCCAGCAGGCTTGGCCAGTTCAATGAAAAACTGTTTTTT.

This clonotype was observed at least ten times. The V gene is TRBV7-9, the J gene TRBJ2-3; D is uncertain. Trimming left V 2 bases short and J 6 bases short, with 15 bases between. The CDR3 has 15 amino acids. Per germline, CDR1 SEHNR and CDR2 FQNEAQ (reference sequence). The CDR3 here is CASSLNSFPPDTQYF. In DNA form, the CDR3 reads TGTGCCAGCAGCTTAAATAGCTTTCCTCCGGATACGCAGTATTTT.

This clonotype was found a few times. In DNA, the CDR3 is TGCGCCAGCAGCCAGATAGCGGGAGGGTCCCCCAATGAGCAGTTCTTC. Its protein is CASSQIAGGSPNEQFF. The V and J genes are TRBV4-3 and TRBJ2-1; 11 nucleotides align to TRBD2. CDR1 and CDR2 (germline): LGHNA, YSLEER. The trim removed 3 bases at V and 6 bases at J, leaving 7 bases unmatched. This CDR3 spans 16 amino acids.

This clonotype was detected a few times. The chain recombines TRBV29-1 with TRBJ2-3; 7 bases are shared with TRBD1. V was clipped by 2 bases and J by 4 bases; unmatched bases: 6. CDR3 length: 14 amino acids. In germline, CDR1 is SQVTM, CDR2 ANQGSEA. CDR3 in DNA: TGCAGCGTTGAAAGAGGGCAGGGGGCAGATACGCAGTATTTT. Residues: CSVERGQGADTQYF.

The V gene is TRBV25-1, the J gene TRBJ2-4; 8 bases are a match to TRBD1. Germline V gives CDR1 MGHDK, CDR2 SYGVNS. J lost 0 bases, V lost 3 bases, and 4 bases had no gene match. The length of the CDR3 is 16 residues. The CDR3 bases are TGTGCCAGCAGTGAGGACAGGGCATTAGCCAAAAACATTCAGTACTTC. Translation: CASSEDRALAKNIQYF.

In its sample, this clonotype was seen many times. This chain uses TRBV28 with TRBJ2-1; D possibly corresponds to TRBD1 (5 bases). V was shortened by 1 base and J by 10 bases, with 8 bases between the two germline ends. The CDR3 length is 12 residues. CDR1 and CDR2 (germline): MDHEN, SYDVKM. Here the CDR3 reads CASSLLHREQFF. The CDR3 DNA follows: TGTGCCAGCAGTTTATTACACAGGGAGCAGTTCTTC.

This clonotype has a count of ten or more. This rearrangement joins TRBV29-1 to TRBJ2-1, with 7 bases matching TRBD1. The CDR3 is made up of 14 amino acids. In germline, CDR1 is SQVTM, CDR2 ANQGSEA. With 6 bases clipped from V and 9 bases from J, the junction kept 14 bases outside the gene matches. CDR3 nucleotides: TGCAGCGTGCGACAGGGATTCAGTTTTGTTGAGCAGTTCTTC. This gives the protein CSVRQGFSFVEQFF.

This clonotype showed up many times. The chain recombines TRBV28 with TRBJ2-5; D unresolved. Trimming removed 2 bases at V and 2 bases at J, with 9 bases between. CDR1 MDHEN and CDR2 SYDVKM come from the germline V gene. This CDR3 has 14 residues. DNA for the CDR3: TGTGCCAGCAGTTTAAGGGCGGATCAAGAGACCCAGTACTTC. Translation gives CASSLRADQETQYF.

At least ten counts were recorded for this clonotype. The J gene is TRBJ1-5, the V gene TRBV5-6; the D gene is possibly TRBD1 (5 bases). V lost 3 bases, J lost 2 bases, and 15 bases lay in between. This CDR3 spans 16 amino acids. Germline loops: CDR1 SGHDT, CDR2 YYEEEE. CDR3 amino acids: CASSWGPGDGNQPQHF. The CDR3 DNA reads TGTGCCAGCAGCTGGGGACCGGGGGACGGCAATCAGCCCCAGCATTTT.

This clonotype was counted at least ten times. The CDR3 loop is CAWSVQGNQPQHF. DNA of the CDR3: TGTGCCTGGAGTGTACAGGGGAATCAGCCCCAGCATTTT. The chain carries TRBV30 and TRBJ1-5, with 7 positions matching TRBD1. This CDR3 contains 13 residues. Germline trimming cut 0 bases from V and 4 bases from J; bases unmatched to any gene: 0. Looked up from germline, CDR1 is GTSNPN and CDR2 is SVGIG (reference sequence).

This clonotype occurred a few times. This rearrangement joins TRBV12-3 or TRBV12-4 to TRBJ1-4; D is possibly TRBD1 (6 bases). This CDR3 has 14 residues. Deletions cut 3 bases from V and 7 bases from J, with 12 bases between. CDR3 DNA: TGTGCCAGCAGTTTTACGGGGGCCGGTGAAAAACTGTTTTTT. It yields the protein CASSFTGAGEKLFF.

There are many counts of this clonotype. The V and J genes are TRBV27 and TRBJ2-4; D unclear. V lost 4 bases and J 0 bases, leaving 4 bases between the germline ends. The germline V gene has CDR1 MNHEY and CDR2 SMNVEV (reference sequence). The CDR3 runs to 13 residues. The CDR3 loop reads CASSSVAKNIQYF. The CDR3 DNA reads TGTGCCAGCAGTTCAGTAGCCAAAAACATTCAGTACTTC.

This clonotype appeared many times. The gene calls are TRBV20-1 and TRBJ1-6; D perhaps matches TRBD1 (5 bases). The CDR3 spans 15 residues. The V and J ends lost 3 bases and 3 bases respectively, with 12 bases between them. Germline values: CDR1 DFQATT, CDR2 SNEGSKA (reference sequence). The CDR3 DNA reads as TGCAGTGCTAGTGATCGGGGGGACTATAATTCACCCCTCCACTTT. Encoded protein: CSASDRGDYNSPLHF.

This clonotype came up a few times. The chain is built from TRBV10-3 and TRBJ2-7; 12 bases fit TRBD2. The germline V gene encodes CDR1 ENHRY and CDR2 SYGVKD. The CDR3 has 14 residues. The trim removed 6 bases at V and 2 bases at J, leaving 2 bases unmatched. DNA of the CDR3: TGTGCCATCAGGACTAGCGGGGGTCCCTACGAGCAGTACTTC. It codes for CAIRTSGGPYEQYF.

In its sample, this clonotype was seen many times. The chain carries TRBV7-2 and TRBJ2-6; a possible D gene is TRBD1 (5 bases). V dropped 11 bases and J dropped 0 bases, with 11 bases sitting between them. The germline gives CDR1 SGHTA, CDR2 FQGNSA. This CDR3 contains 14 residues. The CDR3 DNA sequence: TGTGCCCAGGGCCAAAGCTCTGGGGCCAACGTCCTGACTTTC. This gives the protein CAQGQSSGANVLTF. The full variable domain, rest sourced from reference TRBV7-2 and TRBJ2-6, is GAGVSQSPSNKVTEKGKDVELRCDPISGHTALYWYRQSLGQGLEFLIYFQGNSAPDKSGLPSDRFSAERTGGSVSTLTIQRTQQEDSAVYLCAQGQSSGANVLTFGAGSRLTVL.

This clonotype has a count of ten or more. The genes are TRBV2 and TRBJ2-6; 14 bases agree with TRBD2. After removal of 7 bases from V and 3 bases from J, the junction contained 5 bases not matched to a gene. Germline CDR1 is SNHLY and CDR2 is FYNNEI. CDR3 length: 17 residues. The CDR3: CASTYGLAGGGANVLTF. The CDR3 bases are TGTGCCAGCACTTACGGACTAGCGGGAGGTGGGGCCAACGTCCTGACTTTC.

Ten or more counts support this clonotype. This chain connects TRBV20-1 to TRBJ1-5; maybe TRBD1 (5 bases). Germline V CDR1 and CDR2: DFQATT, SNEGSKA (reference sequence). Deletions cut 1 base from V and 5 bases from J, with 9 bases between. The length of the CDR3 is 13 residues. The CDR3 nucleotides are TGCAGTGCTAGAGTTGGGGGGGATCAGCCCCAGCATTTT. Amino acids: CSARVGGDQPQHF.

This clonotype occurred many times. This chain links TRBV6-2 or TRBV6-3 with TRBJ1-5; weak D call: TRBD1 (5 bases). The CDR3 length is 14 residues. V lost 0 bases, J lost 7 bases, and 10 bases lay in between. Germline-derived CDR1 and CDR2 are MNHEY and SVGEGT. CDR3: CASSYSGGGQPQHF. The CDR3, as DNA: TGTGCCAGCAGTTACTCCGGGGGTGGCCAGCCCCAGCATTTT.

This clonotype has just a few counts. The chain couples TRBV20-1 to TRBJ1-4; 8 nucleotides align to TRBD1. With 0 bases clipped from V and 8 bases from J, the junction kept 2 bases outside the gene matches. Germline V CDR1 and CDR2: DFQATT, SNEGSKA (reference sequence). The CDR3 totals 13 residues. CDR3 protein: CSARDRGLEKLFF. In DNA form, the CDR3 reads TGCAGTGCTAGAGACAGGGGGCTCGAAAAACTGTTTTTT.

The chain couples TRBV12-3 or TRBV12-4 to TRBJ1-2; 9 nucleotides match TRBD1. V lost 6 bases and J lost 5; bases outside the gene matches: 13. The CDR3 totals 16 residues. CDR3 nucleotides: TGTGCCAGCAGCCCGTGGACAGGGGATCTTCGGTATGGCTACACCTTC. It yields the protein CASSPWTGDLRYGYTF.

This chain connects TRBV12-3 or TRBV12-4 to TRBJ1-5, with D possibly being TRBD1 (5 bases). This CDR3 region has 15 residues. V dropped 3 bases and J dropped 4 bases, with 13 bases sitting between them. CDR3 DNA: TGTGCCAGCAGTTTTTCCGGGGGTGGGAATCAGCCCCAGCATTTT. It is translated as CASSFSGGGNQPQHF.

Of note for this clonotype: A much bigger clone sits one base away, suggesting this may be a read error. V and J are TRBV9 and TRBJ2-1; D not resolved. Per germline, CDR1 SGDLS and CDR2 YYNGEE. The CDR3 is made up of 16 amino acids. With 0 bases removed from V and 0 bases from J, the gap between germline ends came to 10 bases. CDR3 bases: TGTGCCAGCAGCGTAGAGCCACAGATCTCCTACAATGAGCAGTTCTTC. Its translation is CASSVEPQISYNEQFF. The variable domain in full, with the rest retrieved from reference TRBV9 and TRBJ2-1, is DSGVTQTPKHLITATGQRVTLRCSPRSGDLSVYWYQQSLDQGLQFLIQYYNGEERAKGNILERFSAQQFPDLHSELNLSSLELGDSALYFCASSVEPQISYNEQFFGPGTRLTVL.